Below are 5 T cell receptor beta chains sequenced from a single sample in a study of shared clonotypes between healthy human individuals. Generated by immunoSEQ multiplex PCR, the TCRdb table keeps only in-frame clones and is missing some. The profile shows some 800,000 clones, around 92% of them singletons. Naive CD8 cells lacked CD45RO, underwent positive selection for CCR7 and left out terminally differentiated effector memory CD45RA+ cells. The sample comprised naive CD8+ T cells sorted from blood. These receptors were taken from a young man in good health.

The CDR3 loop is CASSGSGTSYEQYF. In DNA, the CDR3 is TGTGCCAGCAGCGGATCCGGGACCTCCTACGAGCAGTACTTC. The chain is built from TRBV7-9 and TRBJ2-7, with D perhaps given as TRBD1 or TRBD2 (5 bases each). Germline-derived CDR1 and CDR2 are SEHNR and FQNEAQ (reference sequence). This CDR3 is 14 amino acids long. V lost 5 bases and J lost 0, with 11 bases in between.

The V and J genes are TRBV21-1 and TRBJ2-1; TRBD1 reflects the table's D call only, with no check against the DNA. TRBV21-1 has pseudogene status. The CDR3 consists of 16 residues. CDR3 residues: CASSKYGTGLYNEQFF. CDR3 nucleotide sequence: TGTGCCAGCAGCAAATATGGGACAGGGCTATACAATGAGCAGTTCTTC.

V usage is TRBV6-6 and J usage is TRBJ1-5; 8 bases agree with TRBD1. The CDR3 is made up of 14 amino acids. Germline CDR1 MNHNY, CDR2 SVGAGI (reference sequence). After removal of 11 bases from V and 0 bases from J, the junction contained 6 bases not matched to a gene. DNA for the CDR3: TGTGCCTGCCGGGACAGGAATAGCAATCAGCCCCAGCATTTT. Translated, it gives CACRDRNSNQPQHF.

The DNA for the CDR3 is TGTGCCAGCAGTTGGGGGAATGAGCAGTTCTTC. Amino acids: CASSWGNEQFF. This chain joins TRBV6-6 and TRBJ2-1, with D perhaps being TRBD1 or TRBD2 (5 bases each). Trimming left V 4 bases short and J 7 bases short, with 5 bases between. This CDR3 is 11 amino acids long. Germline CDR1 MNHNY, CDR2 SVGAGI (reference sequence).

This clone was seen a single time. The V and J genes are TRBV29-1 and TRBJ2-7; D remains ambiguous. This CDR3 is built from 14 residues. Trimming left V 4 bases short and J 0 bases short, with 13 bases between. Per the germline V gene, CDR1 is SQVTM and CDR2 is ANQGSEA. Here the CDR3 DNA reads TGCAGCGTTGTGCCGACCGGTAGCTCCTACGAGCAGTACTTC. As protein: CSVVPTGSSYEQYF.